This T cell receptor beta chain was identified during a study of regulatory T cells in long-lasting Graves disease. Whole-study results and caveats: Whereas new patients shared 970 or so public clonotypes, persistent patients shared more, at some 2,700.

Sample time point: persistent/refractory GD, antithyroid drugs over 5 years with positive TRAb. RNA from PBMCs was the source of the TCR library. To make TCR beta libraries, researchers used iRepertoire HTBI primers and Arm-PCR of CDR3 regions. TCRdb re-derived calls from the multiplex PCR reads in MiXCR, one entry per CDR3 protein. The data show around 400,000 distinct CDR3 sequences, 23% seen once. The ends lost 4 bases at V and 1 base at J; junction bases unmatched: 5. CDR1 is SNHLY, CDR2 FYNNEI, per germline. CDR3 length equals 15 residues. With respect to this clonotype: What it recognizes is unknown.

The TCR sequence derives from a female donor with Graves disease. The source was peripheral blood mononuclear cells (PBMCs), collected when the disease was refractory, from a patient treated with antithyroid drugs. The V call is TRBV2, the J call TRBJ1-1; 8 bases are a match to TRBD1. The CDR3, as DNA: TGTGCCAGCAGTGTTTGGCAGGGGGCGAACACTGAAGCTTTCTTT. Translated, it gives CASSVWQGANTEAFF.